These T cell receptor beta chains were read from a single sample in a study of blood T cell repertoires in COVID-19. Measured with immunoSEQ multiplex PCR; TCRdb has only the in-frame clones, and not every one. The repertoire holds about 150,000 clones, with 70% to 90% as singletons. The sequenced sample consisted of peripheral blood. These TCRs come from a man in his 70s with acute or convalescent COVID-19. The CDR3 runs from the conserved cysteine through the conserved F or W. The D gene is left open where the match is weak.

cdr3_length	d_call	v_call	cdr3_aa
14	-	TRBV28	CASSIRTVIGKLFF
13	-	TRBV2	CASSEPVNTEAFF
15	-	TRBV18	CASSAQLPSGNTIYF
14	-	TRBV10-3	CAISGRDSGNTIYF
15	TRBD2	TRBV11-2	CASSLRAGDSNEQFF
15	-	TRBV10-3	CAISDGGAKNYGYTF
18	TRBD1	TRBV15	CATSRGGTGTGGQETQYF
14	-	TRBV7-8	CASSLASASDTQYF
15	-	TRBV6-5	CASSNYNGGQETQYF
20	TRBD2	TRBV10-3	CAISEFPGTSGRGSYNEQFF
18	TRBD2	TRBV19	CASSSPGLAGLNTGELFF
16	-	TRBV5-1	CASSLGGSSGANVLTF
14	-	TRBV2	CASSRDRITDTQYF
16	TRBD1	TRBV24-1	CATSDRGPGGRETQYF
16	TRBD2	TRBV18	CASSPPGLAIGETQYF
16	TRBD1	TRBV19	CASSPSGTGANEKLFF
16	-	TRBV5-6	CASSLERAGFAETQYF
14	TRBD1	TRBV18	CASSPLTGETEAFF
17	TRBD1	TRBV7-9	CASSLALSGGISEKLFF
15	TRBD1	TRBV5-5	CASSLTQGAGETQYF
11	-	TRBV29-1	CSVELGYEQYF
13	TRBD2	TRBV27	CASRQRGYNEQFF
10	-	TRBV20-1	CSAKAETQYF
17	TRBD2	TRBV14	CASSTYSGLGSNNEQFF
14	TRBD1	TRBV5-8	CASSLDRGLTEAFF
15	-	TRBV2	CASSTRGLRDQPQHF
15	TRBD1	TRBV27	CASSRWTGSTDTQYF
14	-	TRBV15	CATSRAGENTEAFF
14	-	TRBV23-1	CASSRPDKGYGYTF
13	-	TRBV27	CASLKQGGYEQYF
17	TRBD1	TRBV11-2	CASSHSQGMGPQETQYF
12	TRBD1	TRBV29-1	CSVWDRNTEAFF
15	TRBD1	TRBV19	CASSINRGRNTEAFF
17	TRBD1	TRBV7-3	CASSLRTGGANTGELFF
14	-	TRBV6-6	CASSNLQSNTEAFF
16	-	TRBV6-1	CASSDPTGPRGYGYTF
13	TRBD2	TRBV11-3	CASSRGGSDTQYF
17	TRBD1	TRBV9	CASSVGTGKSGANVLTF
18	TRBD2	TRBV13	CASSPNSPLAGAYNEQFF
18	TRBD2	TRBV6-2/TRBV6-3	CASSPFPSGRVGVGELFF
14	TRBD2	TRBV9	CASSPGLATETQYF
13	-	TRBV5-1	CASSLTGNTEAFF
14	TRBD1	TRBV7-9	CASSLGQMNYEQYF
13	-	TRBV5-4	CASSGGGRETQYF
16	TRBD2	TRBV5-1	CASSLDAGGSLYEQYF
12	-	TRBV7-9	CASSQDSYEQYF
15	TRBD2	TRBV5-4	CASSFGGREIREQFF
13	-	TRBV11-3	CATSIGPNNEQFF
16	TRBD2	TRBV7-2	CASSLSSGRAIYEQFF
17	TRBD2	TRBV5-4	CASSLGLAGADTGELFF
14	TRBD1	TRBV19	CASSPGQGHSPLHF
13	-	TRBV5-1	CASSAEGGNEQFF
20	TRBD2	TRBV7-6	CASSLEVLGLAGEGPYEQYF